A selection of T cell receptor beta chains follows, all from one sample in a study of T cell changes during pregnancy in multiple sclerosis. The table came from immunoSEQ multiplex PCR; TCRdb's copy has only in-frame clones and leaves some out. The data contain about 130,000 clones, roughly 96% of them singletons. This specimen was peripheral blood, taken after pregnancy. The origin of the receptors is a female donor with multiple sclerosis, enrolled in a pregnancy study. Both conserved end residues are part of each CDR3. Each record gives: clone size, D gene, J gene, V gene, CDR3 DNA, CDR3 protein. D genes are given only for firm matches. Some rows mark clone size as missing; the rest say once, few, many or name a class of expanded clone.

clone size: .
D gene: TRBD1
J gene: TRBJ1-2
V gene: TRBV28
CDR3 DNA: TGTGCCAGCAGTTCCGGGACAGGGTTACTTCATGGCTACACCTTC
CDR3 protein: CASSSGTGLLHGYTF

clone size: .
D gene: TRBD1
J gene: TRBJ2-7
V gene: TRBV27
CDR3 DNA: TGTGCCAGCAGTTCGGGACAGGGGTTCGGCGAGCAGTACTTC
CDR3 protein: CASSSGQGFGEQYF

clone size: .
D gene: .
J gene: TRBJ2-7
V gene: TRBV6-5
CDR3 DNA: TGTGCCAGCAGTTGGGGCAGCGAGCAGTACTTC
CDR3 protein: CASSWGSEQYF

clone size: .
D gene: .
J gene: TRBJ2-2
V gene: TRBV27
CDR3 DNA: TGTGCCAGCAGTTTATGGGGGGTCGGGGAGCTGTTTTTT
CDR3 protein: CASSLWGVGELFF

clone size: .
D gene: .
J gene: TRBJ2-7
V gene: TRBV30
CDR3 DNA: TGTGCCTGGAGTGTGAGCGGACTCTACGAGCAGTACTTC
CDR3 protein: CAWSVSGLYEQYF

clone size: .
D gene: TRBD2
J gene: TRBJ2-7
V gene: TRBV2
CDR3 DNA: TGTGCCAGCAGTGGGTCCCTTCTAGCGGGATCATCCTACGAGCAGTACTTC
CDR3 protein: CASSGSLLAGSSYEQYF

clone size: .
D gene: TRBD2
J gene: TRBJ2-7
V gene: TRBV5-5
CDR3 DNA: TGTGCCAGCAGCTTGGAAACTAGCGTGATCCGCAGCTACGAGCAGTACTTC
CDR3 protein: CASSLETSVIRSYEQYF

clone size: .
D gene: .
J gene: TRBJ2-1
V gene: TRBV14
CDR3 DNA: TGTGCCAGCAGCCTATCTCTCTACAATGAGCAGTTCTTC
CDR3 protein: CASSLSLYNEQFF

clone size: .
D gene: TRBD1
J gene: TRBJ2-3
V gene: TRBV7-9
CDR3 DNA: TGTGCCAGCGGGGGACAGGGGATGAACACAGATACGCAGTATTTT
CDR3 protein: CASGGQGMNTDTQYF

clone size: .
D gene: .
J gene: TRBJ1-2
V gene: TRBV2
CDR3 DNA: TGTGCCAGCTTCGGGGGGGCACGTTACTATGGCTACACCTTC
CDR3 protein: CASFGGARYYGYTF

clone size: .
D gene: .
J gene: TRBJ1-5
V gene: TRBV18
CDR3 DNA: TGTGCCAGCTCACCACGAGAAGTCCAGCCCCAGCATTTT
CDR3 protein: CASSPREVQPQHF

clone size: .
D gene: TRBD1
J gene: TRBJ2-5
V gene: TRBV7-9
CDR3 DNA: TGTGCCAGCAGCTTGGCTTGGGACCGGGACAGGGGAGGGACAGAGACCCAGTACTTC
CDR3 protein: CASSLAWDRDRGGTETQYF

clone size: few
D gene: .
J gene: TRBJ1-4
V gene: TRBV28
CDR3 DNA: TGTGCCAGCAGTTTATTCGGTCTGAATGAAAAACTGTTTTTT
CDR3 protein: CASSLFGLNEKLFF

clone size: .
D gene: .
J gene: TRBJ1-5
V gene: TRBV5-8
CDR3 DNA: TGTGCCAGCAGCTTGCCGGGAGATAGCAATCAGCCCCAGCATTTT
CDR3 protein: CASSLPGDSNQPQHF

clone size: .
D gene: TRBD1
J gene: TRBJ1-4
V gene: TRBV5-5
CDR3 DNA: TGTGCCAGCAGCTCCAACAGGGGGCTGAATAATGAAAAACTGTTTTTT
CDR3 protein: CASSSNRGLNNEKLFF

clone size: .
D gene: .
J gene: TRBJ1-1
V gene: TRBV7-9
CDR3 DNA: TGTGCCAGCAGACAAGCGGGGGACACTGAAGCTTTCTTT
CDR3 protein: CASRQAGDTEAFF

clone size: .
D gene: .
J gene: TRBJ1-2
V gene: TRBV28
CDR3 DNA: TGTGCCAGCAGAGCCCCCATTAACTATGGCTACACCTTC
CDR3 protein: CASRAPINYGYTF

clone size: .
D gene: TRBD2
J gene: TRBJ2-1
V gene: TRBV29-1
CDR3 DNA: TGCAGCGTTGTACTAGCGAAACCCGGATCCAATGAGCAGTTCTTC
CDR3 protein: CSVVLAKPGSNEQFF

clone size: .
D gene: TRBD1
J gene: TRBJ1-1
V gene: TRBV19
CDR3 DNA: TGTGCCAGTAGTGTACAGGGGGCGCGTTCCACTGAAGCTTTCTTT
CDR3 protein: CASSVQGARSTEAFF

clone size: .
D gene: TRBD2
J gene: TRBJ2-1
V gene: TRBV5-1
CDR3 DNA: TGCGCCAGCAGCTTGTACTTCCAGGGACTAGCGGGAGGTGCCTACAATGAGCAGTTCTTC
CDR3 protein: CASSLYFQGLAGGAYNEQFF

clone size: .
D gene: TRBD2
J gene: TRBJ2-2
V gene: TRBV7-8
CDR3 DNA: TGTGCCAGCAGCTTAGTACGGGAGGCCACCGGGGAGCTGTTTTTT
CDR3 protein: CASSLVREATGELFF

clone size: .
D gene: TRBD1
J gene: TRBJ1-2
V gene: TRBV29-1
CDR3 DNA: TGCAGCGTCATGACAGGGGAGGGTGGCTACACCTTC
CDR3 protein: CSVMTGEGGYTF

clone size: few
D gene: .
J gene: TRBJ2-2
V gene: TRBV19
CDR3 DNA: TGTGCCAGTAGTATTCTCAGGATAACGAACACCGGGGAGCTGTTTTTT
CDR3 protein: CASSILRITNTGELFF

clone size: .
D gene: .
J gene: TRBJ2-7
V gene: TRBV14
CDR3 DNA: TGTGCCAGCAGCCAAGACCGAGGCAGGGTCGGCGAGCAGTACTTC
CDR3 protein: CASSQDRGRVGEQYF

clone size: once
D gene: .
J gene: TRBJ2-1
V gene: TRBV6-5
CDR3 DNA: TGTGCCAGCAACTCCCGATTTGAGCAGTTCTTC
CDR3 protein: CASNSRFEQFF

clone size: .
D gene: TRBD2
J gene: TRBJ2-7
V gene: TRBV15
CDR3 DNA: TGTGCCACCAGCATGGCTAGCGGGAGAAGCGAGCAGTACTTC
CDR3 protein: CATSMASGRSEQYF

clone size: .
D gene: .
J gene: TRBJ2-3
V gene: TRBV5-1
CDR3 DNA: TGCGCCAGCAGCTTGGCGTTACCAGGGGCAGGAGATACGCAGTATTTT
CDR3 protein: CASSLALPGAGDTQYF

clone size: .
D gene: TRBD2
J gene: TRBJ2-3
V gene: TRBV28
CDR3 DNA: TGTGCCAGCAGTTTCACTAGCGGGAGCACAGATACGCAGTATTTT
CDR3 protein: CASSFTSGSTDTQYF

clone size: .
D gene: TRBD1
J gene: TRBJ1-1
V gene: TRBV28
CDR3 DNA: TGTGCCAGCAGTTTACTTGCAGGGGGTATGACTGAAGCTTTCTTT
CDR3 protein: CASSLLAGGMTEAFF

clone size: .
D gene: .
J gene: TRBJ2-1
V gene: TRBV19
CDR3 DNA: TGTGCCAGTAGTATCTGGGCTAGGGGATTCCACAATGAGCAGTTCTTC
CDR3 protein: CASSIWARGFHNEQFF

clone size: once
D gene: TRBD1
J gene: TRBJ1-4
V gene: TRBV6-4
CDR3 DNA: TGTGCCAGCAGCGAGGGACAGGGGGATGAAAAACTGTTTTTT
CDR3 protein: CASSEGQGDEKLFF

clone size: .
D gene: .
J gene: TRBJ2-1
V gene: TRBV7-3
CDR3 DNA: TGTGCCAGCAGCGGGGGCCGGGTATCTTACAATGAGCAGTTCTTC
CDR3 protein: CASSGGRVSYNEQFF

clone size: .
D gene: .
J gene: TRBJ1-1
V gene: TRBV11-1
CDR3 DNA: TGTGCCAGCAGCCGTAAAAGCTTCAGGGTTGTCAACACTGAAGCTTTCTTT
CDR3 protein: CASSRKSFRVVNTEAFF

clone size: .
D gene: .
J gene: TRBJ2-3
V gene: TRBV25-1
CDR3 DNA: TGTGCCAGCACAGGGCCCGATCCCAGCTATACGCAGTATTTT
CDR3 protein: CASTGPDPSYTQYF

clone size: .
D gene: TRBD1
J gene: TRBJ2-5
V gene: TRBV7-9
CDR3 DNA: TGTGCCAGCAGCTTAGGTGACAGGGGTAACCCGAGCCAAGAGACCCAGTACTTC
CDR3 protein: CASSLGDRGNPSQETQYF

clone size: .
D gene: .
J gene: TRBJ2-7
V gene: TRBV28
CDR3 DNA: TGTGCCAGCAGCCTACTAGGGTTAGAACTAGAGCAGTACTTC
CDR3 protein: CASSLLGLELEQYF

clone size: once
D gene: .
J gene: TRBJ1-4
V gene: TRBV6-5
CDR3 DNA: TGTGCCAGCAGTTACCAGGGGCTGGCTAATGAAAAACTGTTTTTT
CDR3 protein: CASSYQGLANEKLFF

clone size: .
D gene: TRBD2
J gene: TRBJ2-1
V gene: TRBV7-9
CDR3 DNA: TGTGCCAGCGGAGGCAGCGGGATGGTCCATGAGCAGTTCTTC
CDR3 protein: CASGGSGMVHEQFF

clone size: .
D gene: TRBD2
J gene: TRBJ2-3
V gene: TRBV5-1
CDR3 DNA: TGCGCCAGCAGCTCGGGACTAGCGGGAGGTACGGGAGGCACAGATACGCAGTATTTT
CDR3 protein: CASSSGLAGGTGGTDTQYF

clone size: .
D gene: .
J gene: TRBJ1-1
V gene: TRBV7-9
CDR3 DNA: TGTGCCAGCAGCTTAACTACAGGCGCCGATGCTTTCTTT
CDR3 protein: CASSLTTGADAFF

clone size: .
D gene: TRBD2
J gene: TRBJ2-7
V gene: TRBV19
CDR3 DNA: TGTGCCAGTAGTATAGCAGCGGGGGCCTACGAGCAGTACTTC
CDR3 protein: CASSIAAGAYEQYF

clone size: .
D gene: .
J gene: TRBJ2-3
V gene: TRBV7-9
CDR3 DNA: TGTGCCAGCAGCCCCCCAGGAGATACGCAGTATTTT
CDR3 protein: CASSPPGDTQYF

clone size: .
D gene: TRBD1
J gene: TRBJ1-4
V gene: TRBV4-3
CDR3 DNA: TGCGCCAGCAGCCGAGGACAGGGTGGAACTAATGAAAAACTGTTTTTT
CDR3 protein: CASSRGQGGTNEKLFF

clone size: .
D gene: .
J gene: TRBJ1-1
V gene: TRBV6-6
CDR3 DNA: TGTGCCAGCATCCCGGGGGGGCTTGGTGAAGCTTTCTTT
CDR3 protein: CASIPGGLGEAFF

clone size: .
D gene: TRBD2
J gene: TRBJ2-1
V gene: TRBV9
CDR3 DNA: TGTGCCAGCAGCGTAGGAGGAGACTGGTGGTCTAGCGGGGGCAGCTCCTACAATGAGCAGTTCTTC
CDR3 protein: CASSVGGDWWSSGGSSYNEQFF

clone size: .
D gene: TRBD1
J gene: TRBJ2-7
V gene: TRBV11-2
CDR3 DNA: TGTGCCAGCCGGTTACAGGGGTACGAGCAGTACTTC
CDR3 protein: CASRLQGYEQYF

clone size: once
D gene: .
J gene: TRBJ2-2
V gene: TRBV6-5
CDR3 DNA: TGTGCCAGCAGTCCGGGAGTTGTAGGGGAGCTGTTTTTT
CDR3 protein: CASSPGVVGELFF

clone size: .
D gene: TRBD2
J gene: TRBJ2-3
V gene: TRBV7-9
CDR3 DNA: TGTGCCAGCAGCTCCTTTACCGGGACTAGCGGGAAAATACCCGTAGCGCAGTATTTT
CDR3 protein: CASSSFTGTSGKIPVAQYF

clone size: .
D gene: .
J gene: TRBJ2-5
V gene: TRBV9
CDR3 DNA: TGTGCCAGCAGCGTAGAGAGGCAGGGAGGAGAGACCCAGTACTTC
CDR3 protein: CASSVERQGGETQYF

clone size: few
D gene: TRBD2
J gene: TRBJ2-7
V gene: TRBV11-2
CDR3 DNA: TGTGCCAGCAGCCCGGGAGGGGTGTGGGGCCCACTTTACGAGCAGTACTTC
CDR3 protein: CASSPGGVWGPLYEQYF

clone size: .
D gene: TRBD2
J gene: TRBJ2-1
V gene: TRBV19
CDR3 DNA: TGTGCCAGTAGTATAGGCCTCCTGCCTAGCGGGAAGGGTAACAATGAGCAGTTCTTC
CDR3 protein: CASSIGLLPSGKGNNEQFF

clone size: .
D gene: TRBD1
J gene: TRBJ2-2
V gene: TRBV4-2
CDR3 DNA: TGTGCCAGCAGCACCCAGACAGGGGAGAGAACCGGGGAGCTGTTTTTT
CDR3 protein: CASSTQTGERTGELFF

clone size: .
D gene: .
J gene: TRBJ2-5
V gene: TRBV28
CDR3 DNA: TGTGCCAGCAGTGTGTTTGGGAGGGAGACCCAGTACTTC
CDR3 protein: CASSVFGRETQYF

clone size: .
D gene: .
J gene: TRBJ1-4
V gene: TRBV6-5
CDR3 DNA: TGTGCCAGCAGTTACATCCAGGGTGGTGAAAAACTGTTTTTT
CDR3 protein: CASSYIQGGEKLFF

clone size: .
D gene: .
J gene: TRBJ1-1
V gene: TRBV19
CDR3 DNA: TGTGCCAGTAGTACAGGGGTGTTCACTGAAGCTTTCTTT
CDR3 protein: CASSTGVFTEAFF

clone size: once
D gene: .
J gene: TRBJ2-1
V gene: TRBV2
CDR3 DNA: TGTGCCGGTTCAGGGATGGACAATGAGCAGTTCTTC
CDR3 protein: CAGSGMDNEQFF

clone size: .
D gene: TRBD2
J gene: TRBJ2-3
V gene: TRBV6-1
CDR3 DNA: TGTGCCAGCAGTGACGTGCCTAGCGGGAGAAGTGATACGCAGTATTTT
CDR3 protein: CASSDVPSGRSDTQYF